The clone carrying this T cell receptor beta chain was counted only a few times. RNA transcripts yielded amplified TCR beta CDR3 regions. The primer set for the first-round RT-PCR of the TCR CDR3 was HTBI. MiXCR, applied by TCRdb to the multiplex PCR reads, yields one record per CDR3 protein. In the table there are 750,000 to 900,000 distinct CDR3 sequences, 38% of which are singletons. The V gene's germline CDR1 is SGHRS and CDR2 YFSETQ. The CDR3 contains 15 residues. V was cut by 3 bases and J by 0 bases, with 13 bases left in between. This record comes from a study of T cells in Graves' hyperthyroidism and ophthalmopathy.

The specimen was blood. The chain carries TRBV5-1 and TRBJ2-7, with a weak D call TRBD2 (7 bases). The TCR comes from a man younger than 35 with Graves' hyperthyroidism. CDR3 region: CASSYMAGASYEQYF. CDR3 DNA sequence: TGCGCCAGCAGCTACATGGCGGGGGCCTCCTACGAGCAGTACTTC.